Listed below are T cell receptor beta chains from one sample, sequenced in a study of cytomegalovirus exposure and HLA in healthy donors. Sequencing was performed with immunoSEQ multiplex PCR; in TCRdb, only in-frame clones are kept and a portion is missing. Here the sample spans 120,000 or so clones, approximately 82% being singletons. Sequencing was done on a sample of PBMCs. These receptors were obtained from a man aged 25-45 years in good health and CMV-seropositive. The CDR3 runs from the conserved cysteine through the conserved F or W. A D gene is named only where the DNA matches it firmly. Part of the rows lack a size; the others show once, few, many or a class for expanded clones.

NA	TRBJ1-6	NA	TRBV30	TGTGCCTGGAGTGGAGGGGGCTCCTATAATTCACCCCTCCACTTT	CAWSGGGSYNSPLHF
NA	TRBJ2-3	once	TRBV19	NA	CASSFRLAGKLFFADTQYF
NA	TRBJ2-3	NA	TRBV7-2	TGTGCCAGCAGCCAAGGACAGTTTAGCACAGATACGCAGTATTTT	CASSQGQFSTDTQYF
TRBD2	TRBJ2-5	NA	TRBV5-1	TGCGCCAGCAGCTATGGACTAGCTTGGGGAGAGACCCAGTACTTC	CASSYGLAWGETQYF
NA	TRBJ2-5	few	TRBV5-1	TGCGCCAGCAGCGCGGGACGCCTAAGCGATATTAGTGGAGAGACCCAGTACTTC	CASSAGRLSDISGETQYF
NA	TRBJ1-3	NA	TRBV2	TGTGCCAGCAGTGAATGGCAGGTCGGCTCTGGAAACACCATATATTTT	CASSEWQVGSGNTIYF
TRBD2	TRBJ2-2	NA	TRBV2	TGTGCCAGCAGTGAGGGACTAGCGGGCGTACGGGAGCTGTTTTTT	CASSEGLAGVRELFF
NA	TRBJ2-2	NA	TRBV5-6	TGTGCCAGCAGCTTGGGACAGCCCACCGGGGAGCTGTTTTTT	CASSLGQPTGELFF
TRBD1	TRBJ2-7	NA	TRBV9	TGTGCCAGCAGCGTAGAAGGACAGGGTTACGAGCAGTACTTC	CASSVEGQGYEQYF
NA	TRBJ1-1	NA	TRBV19	TGTGCCAGTAGTACCCCCTTACGTAGAGGTGTGATCACTGAAGCTTTCTTT	CASSTPLRRGVITEAFF
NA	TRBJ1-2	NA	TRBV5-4	TGTGCCAGCAGCTTTGGATTCCCAGACAGCTATGGCTACACCTTC	CASSFGFPDSYGYTF
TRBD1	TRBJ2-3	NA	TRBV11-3	TGTGCCAGCAGCTCCGGGACAGGGGAGCCAGATACGCAGTATTTT	CASSSGTGEPDTQYF
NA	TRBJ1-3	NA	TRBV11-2	TGTGCCAGCAGCTTATACTCCCTCTCTGGAAACACCATATATTTT	CASSLYSLSGNTIYF
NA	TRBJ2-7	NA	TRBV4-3	TGCGCCAGCAGCCAAGATCCAGGAGACTACGAGCAGTACTTC	CASSQDPGDYEQYF
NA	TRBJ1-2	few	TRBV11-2	TGTGCCAGCAGCTTTGGGGGGGACTATGGCTACACCTTC	CASSFGGDYGYTF
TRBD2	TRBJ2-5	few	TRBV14	TGTGCCAGCAGCCACTTAAGCGGGGCTCCACAAGAGACCCAGTACTTC	CASSHLSGAPQETQYF
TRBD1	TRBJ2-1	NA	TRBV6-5	TGTGCCAGCAGTTACTCGACAGGGCCTTCCTACAATGAGCAGTTCTTC	CASSYSTGPSYNEQFF
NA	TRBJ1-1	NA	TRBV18	TGTGCCAGCACGAAGGACAGTAACACTGAAGCTTTCTTT	CASTKDSNTEAFF
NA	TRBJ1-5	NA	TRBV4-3	TGCGCCAGCAGCCAAGATCTTGGGGGCGGACAGCCCCAGCATTTT	CASSQDLGGGQPQHF
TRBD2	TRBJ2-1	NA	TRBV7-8	TGTGCCAGCACCCTAGCGGGGGGATACAATGAGCAGTTCTTC	CASTLAGGYNEQFF
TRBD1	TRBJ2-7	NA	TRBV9	TGTGCCAGCGGGGGGACAGGGCCCTACGAGCAGTACTTC	CASGGTGPYEQYF
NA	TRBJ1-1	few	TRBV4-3	TGCGCCAGCACCCATCAGACTAGGTCGGGGGTGGAGGCTTTCTTT	CASTHQTRSGVEAFF
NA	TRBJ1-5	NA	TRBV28	TGTGCCAGCAGTCCCCCGGGGGAGGGCAATCAGCCCCAGCATTTT	CASSPPGEGNQPQHF
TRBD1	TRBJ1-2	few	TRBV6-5	TGTGCCAGCAGTGTATACAGGGGAGGCTATGGCTACACCTTC	CASSVYRGGYGYTF
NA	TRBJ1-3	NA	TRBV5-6	TGTGCCAGCAACCTCCCCGGGGACACCATATATTTT	CASNLPGDTIYF
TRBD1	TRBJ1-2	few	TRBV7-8	TGTGCCAGCAGCTTAGCCATGACAGGGGGCTATGGCTACACCTTC	CASSLAMTGGYGYTF
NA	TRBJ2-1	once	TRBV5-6	TGTGCCAGCAGCTTGGGGCACAGCTCCTACAATGAGCAGTTCTTC	CASSLGHSSYNEQFF
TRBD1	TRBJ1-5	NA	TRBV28	TGTGCCAGCAGTTTCCCGCGGGACAGGGCCTACGCTCGCAATCAGCCCCAGCATTTT	CASSFPRDRAYARNQPQHF
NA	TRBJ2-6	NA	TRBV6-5	TGTGCCAGCAGTTACTCGACAGGGGCCAACGTCCTGACTTTC	CASSYSTGANVLTF
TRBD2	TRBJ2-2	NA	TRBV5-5	TGTGCCAGCAGCTTGACTAGCGGGGGGGACACCGGGGAGCTGTTTTTT	CASSLTSGGDTGELFF
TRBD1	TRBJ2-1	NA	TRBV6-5	TGTGCCAGCAGGCCGGGACAGGGTGGCAATGAGCAGTTCTTC	CASRPGQGGNEQFF
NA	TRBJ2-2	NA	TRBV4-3	TGCGCCAGCAGCCAGTCTACCAGAGGCCTCACCGGGGAGCTGTTTTTT	CASSQSTRGLTGELFF